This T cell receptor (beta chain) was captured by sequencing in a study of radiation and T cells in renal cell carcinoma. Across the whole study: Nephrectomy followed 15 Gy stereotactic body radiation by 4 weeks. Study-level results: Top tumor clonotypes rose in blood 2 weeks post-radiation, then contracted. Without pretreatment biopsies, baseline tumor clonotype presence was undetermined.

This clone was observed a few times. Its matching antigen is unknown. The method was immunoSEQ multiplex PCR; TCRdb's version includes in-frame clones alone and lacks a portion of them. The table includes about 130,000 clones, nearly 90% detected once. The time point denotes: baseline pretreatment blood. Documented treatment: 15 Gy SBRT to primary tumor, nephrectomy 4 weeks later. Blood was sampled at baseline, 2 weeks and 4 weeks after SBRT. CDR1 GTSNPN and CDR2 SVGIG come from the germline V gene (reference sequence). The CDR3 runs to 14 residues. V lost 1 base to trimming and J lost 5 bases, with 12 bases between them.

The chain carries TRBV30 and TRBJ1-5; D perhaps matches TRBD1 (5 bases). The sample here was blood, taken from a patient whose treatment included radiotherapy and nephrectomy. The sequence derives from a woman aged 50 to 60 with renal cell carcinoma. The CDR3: CAWSGGRVYQPQHF. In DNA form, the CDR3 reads TGTGCCTGGAGTGGTGGCAGGGTTTATCAGCCCCAGCATTTT.